The 23 T cell receptor beta chains below all came from one sample that was sequenced in a study of blood T cell repertoires in COVID-19. Some clones are missing from TCRdb's copy, which holds only in-frame ones; the method was immunoSEQ multiplex PCR. In the table there are over 200,000 clones, 88% of which are singletons. Sequencing was carried out using peripheral blood. The receptors were gathered from a human donor in a cohort sampled during active COVID-19.

The chain has TRBV6-2 or TRBV6-3 and TRBJ1-3, with D hard to call. Trimming took 0 bases from V and 0 from J, leaving 6 bases between them. The CDR3 contains 15 residues. In germline, CDR1 is MNHEY, CDR2 SVGEGT. CDR3 loop: CASSYSTRSGNTIYF. The CDR3 DNA is TGTGCCAGCAGTTACTCGACTCGCTCTGGAAACACCATATATTTT.

This sequence joins TRBV11-2 and TRBJ2-7; D is perhaps TRBD2 (5 bases). Germline CDR1 SGHAT, CDR2 FQNNGV. Between the trimmed V and J ends, which lost 0 bases and 2 bases, there was a span of 8 bases. This CDR3 is 14 amino acids long. CDR3 in amino acids: CASSLDEGTYEQYF. In DNA, the CDR3 is TGTGCCAGCAGCTTAGACGAGGGAACCTACGAGCAGTACTTC.

The gene calls are TRBV28 and TRBJ1-3, with TRBD1 as a possible D gene (5 bases). Germline loops: CDR1 MDHEN, CDR2 SYDVKM. Trimming removed 6 bases at V and 0 bases at J, with 12 bases between. The CDR3 contains 15 residues. The CDR3 here is CASSLWDFSGNTIYF. CDR3 DNA: TGTGCCAGCAGCCTCTGGGACTTCTCTGGAAACACCATATATTTT.

J is TRBJ1-3 and V is TRBV2; no firm D call. The V and J ends lost 5 bases and 2 bases respectively, with 7 bases between them. This CDR3 is built from 13 residues. Germline-derived CDR1 and CDR2 are SNHLY and FYNNEI. The CDR3 DNA follows: TGTGCCAGCAGTCACACCGCTGGAAACACCATATATTTT. Its protein product is CASSHTAGNTIYF. Variable domain in full (rest from reference TRBV2 and TRBJ1-3): EPEVTQTPSHQVTQMGQEVILRCVPISNHLYFYWYRQILGQKVEFLVSFYNNEISEKSEIFDDQFSVERPDGSNFTLKIRSTKLEDSAMYFCASSHTAGNTIYFGEGSWLTVV.

The chain carries TRBV30 and TRBJ1-5; 10 nucleotides agree with TRBD1. Germline CDR1 is GTSNPN and CDR2 is SVGIG (reference sequence). The CDR3 consists of 14 residues. Losses at the gene ends were 5 bases for V and 4 bases for J; bases not matched to a gene: 5. The CDR3 here is CAWGPGQGNQPQHF. CDR3 in DNA: TGTGCCTGGGGTCCGGGACAGGGGAATCAGCCCCAGCATTTT. The whole variable domain, filled in from reference TRBV30 and TRBJ1-5, reads SQTIHQWPATLVQPVGSPLSLECTVEGTSNPNLYWYRQAAGRGLQLLFYSVGIGQISSEVPQNLSASRPQDRQFILSSKKLLLSDSGFYLCAWGPGQGNQPQHFGDGTRLSIL.

The rearrangement links TRBV6-5 to TRBJ2-7; TRBD1 matches at 8 bases. CDR3 length equals 14 residues. V lost 7 bases and J lost 5; bases outside the gene matches: 10. Germline CDR1 reads MNHEY; CDR2 reads SVGAGI. This CDR3 reads CASKRAGGNDEQYF. In DNA, the CDR3 is TGTGCCAGCAAAAGGGCAGGGGGCAATGACGAGCAGTACTTC.

The chain is built from TRBV11-1 and TRBJ2-1; 7 nucleotides align to TRBD2. The germline V gene has CDR1 SGHAT and CDR2 FQDESV (reference sequence). CDR3 length: 16 amino acids. V gave up 5 bases and J gave up 5 bases; unmatched junction bases: 12. CDR3 nucleotide sequence: TGTGCCAGCAGCCCACCCGGACCCGCGGGAGACAATGAGCAGTTCTTC. As protein: CASSPPGPAGDNEQFF.

The chain employs TRBV18 and TRBJ1-4; a weak D match, TRBD1 (6 bases). V was cut by 3 bases and J by 0 bases, with 8 bases left in between. The CDR3 covers 15 residues. Germline lookup yields CDR1 KGHSH and CDR2 LQKENI. Here the CDR3 DNA reads TGTGCCAGCTCACCTGGGACAACAACTAATGAAAAACTGTTTTTT. Translating it yields CASSPGTTTNEKLFF. The complete variable domain, with remaining parts taken from reference TRBV18 and TRBJ1-4, reads NAGVMQNPRHLVRRRGQEARLRCSPMKGHSHVYWYRQLPEEGLKFMVYLQKENIIDESGMPKERFSAEFPKEGPSILRIQQVVRGDSAAYFCASSPGTTTNEKLFFGSGTQLSVL.

This chain links TRBV7-8 with TRBJ2-7; tentative D call: TRBD1 (6 bases). This CDR3 contains 13 residues. CDR1 and CDR2 (germline): SGHVS, FQNEAQ. V was shortened by 6 bases and J by 5 bases, with 14 bases between the two germline ends. DNA for the CDR3: TGTGCCAGCAGTGTCCTGCAGGGGCACGAGCAGTACTTC. Amino acids: CASSVLQGHEQYF.

This chain uses TRBV9 with TRBJ1-5; the D is unclear. The CDR3 spans 17 residues. Germline V lookup: CDR1 SGDLS, CDR2 YYNGEE. Trimming removed 3 bases from V and 0 bases from J, with 16 bases in between. CDR3 sequence reads: CASSAEDGANSNQPQHF. CDR3 nucleotide sequence: TGTGCCAGCAGCGCCGAAGATGGAGCTAATAGCAATCAGCCCCAGCATTTT.

The chain joins TRBV2 to TRBJ1-2, with D perhaps matching TRBD1 (5 bases). V lost 7 bases and J lost 8, with 17 bases in between. The V gene's germline CDR1 is SNHLY and CDR2 FYNNEI. CDR3 length equals 13 residues. This CDR3 is CASIPDVQGGYTF. In nucleotides, the CDR3 is TGTGCCAGCATTCCGGATGTCCAGGGAGGCTACACCTTC.

The chain couples TRBV3-1 (or the pseudogene TRBV3-2) to TRBJ2-7, with no clear D. V lost 4 bases, J lost 0 bases, and 7 bases lay in between. The germline gives CDR1 LGHDT, CDR2 YNNKEL (reference sequence). The CDR3 is made up of 13 amino acids. The chain's CDR3 is CASSLGSSYEQYF. CDR3 sequence (DNA): TGTGCCAGCAGCCTGGGCAGCTCCTACGAGCAGTACTTC.

This rearrangement joins TRBV19 to TRBJ1-2; TRBD1 might be the D (6 bases). V was cut by 8 bases and J by 8 bases, with 27 bases left in between. This CDR3 is built from 16 residues. Germline CDR1 LNHDA, CDR2 SQIVND (reference sequence). CDR3 nucleotides: TGTGCCAGTGGGGATCCAGGGACACCTACGGGAGGGGGCTACACCTTC. Translation: CASGDPGTPTGGGYTF. Using reference TRBV19 and TRBJ1-2 for the parts outside the CDR3, the full variable domain is DGGITQSPKYLFRKEGQNVTLSCEQNLNHDAMYWYRQDPGQGLRLIYYSQIVNDFQKGDIAEGYSVSREKKESFPLTVTSAQKNPTAFYLCASGDPGTPTGGGYTFGSGTRLTVV.

The sample holds one count of this clone. This chain connects TRBV9 to TRBJ1-1; TRBD1 agrees at 10 bases. The V gene's germline CDR1 is SGDLS and CDR2 YYNGEE. There are 17 residues in the CDR3. V was clipped by 4 bases and J by 3 bases; unmatched bases: 12. In DNA, the CDR3 is TGTGCCAGCAGCTGGGGCGTGACAGGGGGCAAAGACACTGAAGCTTTCTTT. Its translation: CASSWGVTGGKDTEAFF.

The chain combines TRBV7-2 with TRBJ2-3, with D possibly matching TRBD1 (6 bases). The CDR3 sequence is 16 residues long. V lost 1 base to trimming and J lost 1 base, with 12 bases between them. Per the germline V gene, CDR1 is SGHTA and CDR2 is FQGNSA. The CDR3 DNA follows: TGTGCCAGCAGCTTAGTCGAGGGGGTTCGCACAGATACGCAGTATTTT. Its translation is CASSLVEGVRTDTQYF.

The rearrangement uses TRBV9 and TRBJ2-5; 11 bases are a match to TRBD2. The V and J ends lost 4 bases and 3 bases, in that order; junction bases with no gene match: 8. Per germline, CDR1 SGDLS and CDR2 YYNGEE. CDR3 length: 16 residues. CDR3 sequence reads: CASSPIAGGIKETQYF. CDR3 nucleotide sequence: TGTGCCAGCAGCCCGATAGCGGGGGGGATAAAAGAGACCCAGTACTTC.

The J gene is TRBJ1-3, the V gene TRBV4-3, with D hard to call. Germline values: CDR1 LGHNA, CDR2 YSLEER. The V end was cut by 6 bases, the J end by 2 bases, with 11 bases between. The CDR3 runs 14 residues. The CDR3 bases are TGCGCCAGCAGTAGTGAAAGTACTGGAAACACCATATATTTT. This encodes CASSSESTGNTIYF.

This chain joins TRBV7-2 and TRBJ1-1; maybe TRBD1 (5 bases). The V and J ends lost 5 bases and 5 bases respectively, with 15 bases between them. This CDR3 is built from 14 residues. Germline V lookup: CDR1 SGHTA, CDR2 FQGNSA. CDR3 bases: TGTGCCAGCAGCCTATTAGGGGTGGGAACTGAAGCTTTCTTT. Translated: CASSLLGVGTEAFF.

The J gene is TRBJ2-1, the V gene TRBV4-2; 16 nucleotides match TRBD2. This CDR3 spans 18 amino acids. Germline CDR1 LGHNA, CDR2 YNFKEQ. V shed 0 bases and J 7 bases; nucleotides not matched to a gene: 6. The CDR3 region is CASSQEGTSGRVSNEQFF. CDR3 sequence (DNA): TGTGCCAGCAGCCAAGAGGGGACTAGCGGGAGGGTATCAAATGAGCAGTTCTTC.

This clone was recorded once. The V and J genes are TRBV3-1 (or the pseudogene TRBV3-2) and TRBJ2-7; D is ambiguous. This CDR3 is built from 11 residues. Germline lookup yields CDR1 LGHDT and CDR2 YNNKEL (reference sequence). The V gene lost 4 bases and the J gene lost 4 bases, with 5 bases spanning the gap. The CDR3 DNA follows: TGTGCCAGCAGCCGCGGTTACGAGCAGTACTTC. Its translation is CASSRGYEQYF.

The rearrangement joins TRBV10-3 to TRBJ2-7, with a weak D call TRBD2 (5 bases). Germline CDR1 is ENHRY and CDR2 is SYGVKD. V was shortened by 4 bases and J by 4 bases, with 5 bases between the two germline ends. CDR3 length: 11 amino acids. CDR3 DNA: TGTGCCATCAGTGGAGGGTACGAGCAGTACTTC. Protein sequence: CAISGGYEQYF.

The chain carries TRBV27 and TRBJ2-7; 7 bases map to TRBD1. The V gene's germline CDR1 is MNHEY and CDR2 SMNVEV (reference sequence). The CDR3 covers 15 residues. The V and J ends lost 3 bases and 4 bases, in that order; junction bases with no gene match: 9. The CDR3 nucleotides are TGTGCCAGCAGTTTTCGTGGGACAGTAGTATACGAGCAGTACTTC. Translation: CASSFRGTVVYEQYF.

This sequence joins TRBV29-1 and TRBJ2-3; 10 nucleotides agree with TRBD2. Per the germline V gene, CDR1 is SQVTM and CDR2 is ANQGSEA. The CDR3 covers 14 residues. Unmatched junction bases numbered 9, after V lost 6 bases and J lost 6 bases. CDR3 amino acids: CSVDLAGASDTQYF. The DNA for the CDR3 is TGCAGCGTGGACCTAGCGGGAGCATCCGATACGCAGTATTTT.